These 23 T cell receptor beta chains were all obtained from the same sample, sequenced in a study of PD-L1 blockade in urothelial cancer. TCRdb's table, derived via immunoSEQ multiplex PCR, lists solely in-frame clones and lacks some. The table has tens of thousands of clones, roughly 89% seen once. Time point in this sample: pretreatment peripheral blood. The sequenced sample was PBMCs, obtained around atezolizumab (anti-PD-L1) treatment. These receptor sequences come from a man in his fifties or sixties with urothelial cancer.

The chain uses TRBV4-2 and TRBJ2-7; tentatively, D is TRBD1 (5 bases). The CDR3 runs 15 residues. V dropped 4 bases and J dropped 0 bases, with 13 bases sitting between them. Germline CDR1 reads LGHNA; CDR2 reads YNFKEQ. The CDR3 nucleotides are TGTGCCAGCAGCCTCCGGACATCCTCCTCCTACGAGCAGTACTTC. Translated: CASSLRTSSSYEQYF.

The chain employs TRBV6-1 and TRBJ2-7; 8 bases map to TRBD1. Germline V gene sequence: CDR1 MNHNS, CDR2 SASEGT. V lost 4 bases to trimming and J lost 0 bases; unmatched junction nucleotides: 11. The CDR3 totals 17 residues. CDR3 amino acids: CASSVQLGQGLSYEQYF. CDR3 sequence (DNA): TGTGCCAGCAGTGTTCAGTTAGGACAGGGACTCTCCTACGAGCAGTACTTC.

This clone appeared a single time. This chain links TRBV5-5 with TRBJ2-5; 12 bases line up with TRBD2. V shed 4 bases and J 3 bases; nucleotides not matched to a gene: 10. This CDR3 spans 17 amino acids. Germline CDR1 and CDR2: SGHKS and YYEKEE (reference sequence). Here the CDR3 reads CASSPTLASGGEETQYF. In nucleotides, the CDR3 is TGTGCCAGCAGCCCAACCCTGGCTAGCGGGGGGGAAGAGACCCAGTACTTC. Full variable domain (rest looked up from reference TRBV5-5 and TRBJ2-5): DAGVTQSPTHLIKTRGQQVTLRCSPISGHKSVSWYQQVLGQGPQFIFQYYEKEERGRGNFPDRFSARQFPNYSSELNVNALLLGDSALYLCASSPTLASGGEETQYFGPGTRLLVL.

This chain links TRBV7-9 with TRBJ2-5; 8 bases fit TRBD1. Per the germline V gene, CDR1 is SEHNR and CDR2 is FQNEAQ (reference sequence). V shed 3 bases and J 5 bases; nucleotides not matched to a gene: 5. The CDR3 sequence is 14 residues long. CDR3 protein: CASSFGQGAETQYF. CDR3 DNA: TGTGCCAGCAGCTTCGGACAGGGAGCCGAGACCCAGTACTTC.

This chain joins TRBV6-5 and TRBJ1-2; 12 positions match TRBD1. This CDR3 is built from 14 residues. Losses at the gene ends were 6 bases for V and 7 bases for J; bases not matched to a gene: 6. The germline V gene has CDR1 MNHEY and CDR2 SVGAGI. The CDR3 region is CASRGDRGLFGYTF. In DNA form, the CDR3 reads TGTGCCAGCAGAGGGGACAGGGGGCTGTTTGGCTACACCTTC.

This clone was detected once. The chain is built from TRBV6-4 and TRBJ2-6, with unresolved D. Deletions cut 3 bases from V and 0 bases from J, with 6 bases between. CDR1 and CDR2 from the germline V gene are MRHNA and SNTAGT. The CDR3 extends over 15 amino acids. CDR3 loop: CASSEGSSGANVLTF. The CDR3 DNA follows: TGTGCCAGCAGTGAGGGCAGCTCTGGGGCCAACGTCCTGACTTTC.

V and J are TRBV7-9 and TRBJ2-3; possibly TRBD2 for D (5 bases). This CDR3 has 15 residues. Trimming left V 1 base short and J 1 base short, with 9 bases between. Germline V gene sequence: CDR1 SEHNR, CDR2 FQNEAQ (reference sequence). The CDR3 spells CASSLVLARTDTQYF. The CDR3 nucleotides read TGTGCCAGCAGCTTAGTCCTAGCCCGCACAGATACGCAGTATTTT. The complete variable domain, with remaining parts taken from reference TRBV7-9 and TRBJ2-3, reads DTGVSQNPRHKITKRGQNVTFRCDPISEHNRLYWYRQTLGQGPEFLTYFQNEAQLEKSRLLSDRFSAERPKGSFSTLEIQRTEQGDSAMYLCASSLVLARTDTQYFGPGTRLTVL.

DNA of the CDR3: TGCGCCAGCAGCCCCCTAGGGGGACACCAACTAGCCAAAAACATTCAGTACTTC. Its translation: CASSPLGGHQLAKNIQYF. J is TRBJ2-4 and V is TRBV5-1; weak D call: TRBD1 (6 bases). Germline CDR1 SGHRS, CDR2 YFSETQ. The V and J ends lost 4 bases and 0 bases respectively, with 20 bases between them. This CDR3 is 18 amino acids long.

This clone was seen a few times. This sequence joins TRBV7-8 and TRBJ2-7; TRBD1 matches 7 bases. Germline V gives CDR1 SGHVS, CDR2 FQNEAQ. The length of the CDR3 is 14 residues. V shed 1 base and J 6 bases; nucleotides not matched to a gene: 6. CDR3 protein: CASSLGTGSLEQYF. The CDR3 DNA follows: TGTGCCAGCAGCTTAGGGACAGGATCCCTCGAGCAGTACTTC.

V and J are TRBV7-2 and TRBJ2-7; TRBD2 agrees at 11 bases. Trimming at V came to 3 bases and at J to 4 bases, leaving 5 bases not matched to a gene. The germline V gene encodes CDR1 SGHTA and CDR2 FQGNSA. The CDR3 spans 15 residues. The CDR3, as DNA: TGTGCCAGCAGCTTGAGAACTAGCGGGAGTTACGAGCAGTACTTC. Amino acid sequence: CASSLRTSGSYEQYF.

The table lists this clone with a count of one. The rearrangement links TRBV7-2 to TRBJ2-1; no clear D gene. V dropped 5 bases and J dropped 2 bases, with 13 bases sitting between them. This CDR3 region has 15 residues. Germline loops: CDR1 SGHTA, CDR2 FQGNSA. CDR3 protein: CASSEDQQTYNEQFF. DNA of the CDR3: TGTGCCAGCAGCGAGGATCAGCAGACCTACAATGAGCAGTTCTTC.

The gene calls are TRBV15 and TRBJ2-1; TRBD2 might be the D (6 bases). Trimming left V 1 base short and J 7 bases short, with 17 bases between. CDR1 LNHNV and CDR2 YYDKDF come from the germline V gene (reference sequence). This CDR3 region has 16 residues. CDR3 sequence: CATSRAGSGGVNEQFF. Here the CDR3 DNA reads TGTGCCACCAGCAGAGCGGGTAGCGGAGGCGTTAATGAGCAGTTCTTC.

The V gene is TRBV5-4, the J gene TRBJ1-5; D remains ambiguous. V lost 5 bases and J lost 9, with 15 bases in between. The length of the CDR3 is 13 residues. CDR1 SGHNT and CDR2 YYREEE come from the germline V gene (reference sequence). The DNA of the CDR3 is TGTGCCAGCAGTCTCGACAACTCAGGGCCCCAGCATTTT. Its protein product is CASSLDNSGPQHF.

The chain couples TRBV19 to TRBJ2-1, with D unclear. The CDR3 has 12 amino acids. Trimming shortened V by 10 bases and J by 3 bases, and 10 bases separated the two germline ends. Germline assignment: CDR1 LNHDA and CDR2 SQIVND (reference sequence). Here the CDR3 reads CATLRGYNEQFF. DNA of the CDR3: TGTGCCACCTTACGCGGCTACAATGAGCAGTTCTTC. The variable domain in full, with the rest retrieved from reference TRBV19 and TRBJ2-1, is DGGITQSPKYLFRKEGQNVTLSCEQNLNHDAMYWYRQDPGQGLRLIYYSQIVNDFQKGDIAEGYSVSREKKESFPLTVTSAQKNPTAFYLCATLRGYNEQFFGPGTRLTVL.

This clone was counted only a few times. The chain uses TRBV4-1 and TRBJ1-2, with 8 bases that match TRBD1. The CDR3 runs to 14 residues. Germline CDR1 is MGHRA and CDR2 is YSYEKL. J lost 1 base, V lost 4 bases, and 2 bases had no gene match. The CDR3 DNA follows: TGCGCCAGCAGCCGACAGGGGATTAACTATGGCTACACCTTC. Translation gives CASSRQGINYGYTF.

This clone was seen a single time. The chain has TRBV7-3 and TRBJ1-1, with D hard to call. The CDR3 has 13 amino acids. Germline V gives CDR1 SGHTA, CDR2 FQGTGA. V lost 2 bases and J 3 bases, leaving 7 bases between the germline ends. CDR3 loop: CASSLRGDTEAFF. CDR3 nucleotides: TGTGCCAGCAGCTTACGCGGGGACACTGAAGCTTTCTTT.

CDR3 in amino acids: CAWNGGDRGQDTQYF. The DNA for the CDR3 is TGTGCCTGGAACGGGGGGGACAGGGGACAGGATACGCAGTATTTT. The chain has TRBV30 and TRBJ2-3; 10 positions match TRBD1. Germline V lookup: CDR1 GTSNPN, CDR2 SVGIG (reference sequence). CDR3 size: 15 residues. The ends lost 4 bases at V and 6 bases at J; junction bases unmatched: 10.

The J gene is TRBJ2-1, the V gene TRBV2, with TRBD2 matching 10 bases. The CDR3 runs to 14 residues. Germline V gene sequence: CDR1 SNHLY, CDR2 FYNNEI. The ends lost 7 bases at V and 3 bases at J; junction bases unmatched: 3. The CDR3 bases are TGTGCCAGCACCCAGCGGGGGGGCTACAATGAGCAGTTCTTC. This encodes CASTQRGGYNEQFF.

The chain carries TRBV5-5 and TRBJ2-7, with a possible D match to TRBD1 (6 bases). CDR1 SGHKS and CDR2 YYEKEE come from the germline V gene (reference sequence). This CDR3 is built from 17 residues. V lost 0 bases and J 5 bases, leaving 21 bases between the germline ends. This chain's CDR3 is CASSLDRDLVGRNEQYF. The CDR3 nucleotides read TGTGCCAGCAGCTTGGACAGGGATCTGGTCGGGCGCAACGAGCAGTACTTC.

The chain joins TRBV29-1 to TRBJ1-4; 7 nucleotides agree with TRBD1. The ends lost 5 bases at V and 4 bases at J; junction bases unmatched: 4. The length of the CDR3 is 13 residues. CDR1 is SQVTM, CDR2 ANQGSEA, per germline. CDR3 DNA: TGCAGCGTTCAGACAGGGAGTAATGAAAAACTGTTTTTT. Its protein product is CSVQTGSNEKLFF.

The chain is built from TRBV28 and TRBJ2-3; D unresolved. Trimming shortened V by 3 bases and J by 7 bases, and 8 bases separated the two germline ends. The V gene's germline CDR1 is MDHEN and CDR2 SYDVKM. CDR3 length equals 12 residues. CDR3 protein: CASSFLENTQYF. The CDR3 DNA reads as TGTGCCAGCAGTTTTTTAGAGAATACGCAGTATTTT.

A note on this clone: At one end, the junction sequence differs from germline, possibly due to a read error. The chain links TRBV28 to TRBJ2-7; 9 nucleotides match TRBD1. The CDR3 totals 11 residues. Germline V gene sequence: CDR1 MDHEN, CDR2 SYDVKM. The CDR3 DNA follows: TGTGCCAGCAGCTTCAGGGACAGGGCAGACTTC. It is translated as CASSFRDRADF. The full variable domain, completed using reference TRBV28 and TRBJ2-7, is DVKVTQSSRYLVKRTGEKVFLECVQDMDHENMFWYRQDPGLGLRLIYFSYDVKMKEKGDIPEGYSVSREKKERFSLILESASTNQTSMYLCASSFRDRADFGPGTRLTVT.

The rearrangement joins TRBV5-1 to TRBJ2-5; 9 nucleotides line up with TRBD1. V lost 0 bases to trimming and J lost 1 base; unmatched junction nucleotides: 4. From germline, CDR1 is SGHRS and CDR2 YFSETQ. The CDR3 sequence is 16 residues long. CDR3 sequence reads: CASSLAPGQGQETQYF. CDR3 sequence (DNA): TGCGCCAGCAGCTTGGCTCCGGGACAGGGCCAAGAGACCCAGTACTTC. The whole variable domain, remainder taken from reference TRBV5-1 and TRBJ2-5, is KAGVTQTPRYLIKTRGQQVTLSCSPISGHRSVSWYQQTPGQGLQFLFEYFSETQRNKGNFPGRFSGRQFSNSRSEMNVSTLELGDSALYLCASSLAPGQGQETQYFGPGTRLLVL.